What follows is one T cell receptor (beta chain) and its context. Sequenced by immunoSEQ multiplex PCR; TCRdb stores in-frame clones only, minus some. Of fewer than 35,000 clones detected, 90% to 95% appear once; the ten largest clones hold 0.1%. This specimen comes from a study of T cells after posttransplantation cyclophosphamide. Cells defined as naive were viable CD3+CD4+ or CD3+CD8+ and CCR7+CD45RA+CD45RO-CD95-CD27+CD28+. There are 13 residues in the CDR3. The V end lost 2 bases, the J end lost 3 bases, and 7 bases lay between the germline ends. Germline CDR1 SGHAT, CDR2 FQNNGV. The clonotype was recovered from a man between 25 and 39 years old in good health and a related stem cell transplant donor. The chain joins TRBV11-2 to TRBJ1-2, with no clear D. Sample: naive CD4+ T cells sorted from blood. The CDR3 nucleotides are TGTGCCAGCAGCTTACTCCCTTACTATGGCTACACCTTC. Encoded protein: CASSLLPYYGYTF.